This is a list of T cell receptor beta chains from one sample in a study of CD8 T cells in Susac syndrome. TCRdb redid the calling of the immunoSEQ multiplex PCR reads with MiXCR, one entry per CDR3 protein. The sample shows hundreds of thousands of distinct CDR3 sequences, 85% to 95% of them seen only once. Input material: CD4+ T cells from PBMCs. The source of these receptors is a human donor with multiple sclerosis. Both conserved end residues are part of each CDR3. The order of the fields is CDR3 DNA, CDR3 protein, J gene, D gene, V gene. D genes are given only for firm matches.

TGTGCCAGCAGCCAGGGTGGGAACACTGAAGCTTTCTTT	CASSQGGNTEAFF	TRBJ1-1	.	TRBV14
TGTGCCAGCAGCTATTACCTTCTAGCGGGAGGGCCCTGGCGCACAGATACGCAGTATTTT	CASSYYLLAGGPWRTDTQYF	TRBJ2-3	TRBD2	TRBV14
TGTGCCAGCAGCCGACTTAGGATGGGGAAAGGAAACACCATATATTTT	CASSRLRMGKGNTIYF	TRBJ1-3	.	TRBV3-1
TGTGCCAGCAGCTTAACGCAGGGGGGAACCGAGCAGTACTTC	CASSLTQGGTEQYF	TRBJ2-7	.	TRBV11-2
TGTGCCAGCAGCTATAGTCAGGCAGATACGCAGTATTTT	CASSYSQADTQYF	TRBJ2-3	.	TRBV6-4
TGTGCCAGCAGTCAGCCCCAGCATTTT	CASSQPQHF	TRBJ1-5	.	TRBV7-6
TGTGCTAGCAGCTTACTGGGCGGAAAAGAGACCCAGTACTTC	CASSLLGGKETQYF	TRBJ2-5	.	TRBV7-7
TGTGCCTGGGGGGGGGCTAGGGAGACCCAGTACTTC	CAWGGARETQYF	TRBJ2-5	.	TRBV30
TGTGCCACGACTAGACAGGGAGGCACCGGGGAGCTGTTTTTT	CATTRQGGTGELFF	TRBJ2-2	.	TRBV10-3
TGTGCCAGCAGTCCCCTTCCAGCGGGAGTCTCCGGGGCCAACGTCCTGACTTTC	CASSPLPAGVSGANVLTF	TRBJ2-6	TRBD2	TRBV6-2/TRBV6-3
TGTGCCAGCAGCCAAGAGAGGCCGTCTCAAGCCCACATTCAGTACTTC	CASSQERPSQAHIQYF	TRBJ2-4	.	TRBV3-1
TGTGCCAGCATCCCTCCCCCTGGACAGAGGAACACTGAAGCTTTCTTT	CASIPPPGQRNTEAFF	TRBJ1-1	.	TRBV19
TGTGCCAGCAGCTTACTAGCGGGGGGACGCTCCAGCACAGATACGCAGTATTTT	CASSLLAGGRSSTDTQYF	TRBJ2-3	TRBD2	TRBV5-4
TGTGCCAGCAGTATCCGGGGGGACCTAGGCTACGAGCAGTACTTC	CASSIRGDLGYEQYF	TRBJ2-7	TRBD2	TRBV12-3/TRBV12-4
TGTGCCAGCAGCTTGGGCGGGCCCAACTCCTACAATGAGCAGTTCTTC	CASSLGGPNSYNEQFF	TRBJ2-1	.	TRBV5-6
TGTGCCAGTAGCCGTAGCGGGAGGACTTCCCGTGAGCAGTTCTTC	CASSRSGRTSREQFF	TRBJ2-1	TRBD2	TRBV19
TGTGCCACCAGCAGAGTGACGGGATCCTACGAGCAGTACTTC	CATSRVTGSYEQYF	TRBJ2-7	.	TRBV15
TGTGCCAGCAGTTCCATCGCAGGGGAAGGCTACACCTTC	CASSSIAGEGYTF	TRBJ1-2	.	TRBV6-5
TGTGCCAGCAGTTATGCCGGCAGCTCCTACAATGAGCAGTTCTTC	CASSYAGSSYNEQFF	TRBJ2-1	.	TRBV6-2/TRBV6-3
TGCAGCGTTATCCGGGGGGCCCACGAGCTGTACTTC	CSVIRGAHELYF	TRBJ2-7	.	TRBV29-1
TGTGCCAGCAGCTACTCTTGGGGTCAGCCCCAGCATTTT	CASSYSWGQPQHF	TRBJ1-5	.	TRBV11-1
TGCGCCAGCAGCCCACTTTGGACTAGCGGGGGGGACACAGATACGCAGTATTTT	CASSPLWTSGGDTDTQYF	TRBJ2-3	TRBD2	TRBV4-1
TGTGCCAGCTCACCACGAACTGGCACCGGGGAGCTGTTTTTT	CASSPRTGTGELFF	TRBJ2-2	.	TRBV18
TGCAGCGTTGTTGTGGTCGCTGAAGCTTTCTTT	CSVVVVAEAFF	TRBJ1-1	.	TRBV29-1